The source of this T cell receptor beta chain is a study of blood T cell repertoires in COVID-19. On the study more broadly: Sites across the United States, Italy and Spain contributed samples from acute and convalescent COVID-19. Sources were T cells, B-cell-depleted T cells, or PBMCs; the material itself was cDNA or gDNA.

Authors' methods: Scientists estimated how many nucleated cells there were by amplifying reference gene primers. TCRdb's table, derived via immunoSEQ multiplex PCR, lists solely in-frame clones and lacks some. V, J and clone size are taken as reported in that table, and D and trimming were inferred from the DNA itself. The data show fewer than 250,000 clones, 70% to 90% seen once. This clonotype was sampled from a man between 40 and 49 years old with acute or convalescent COVID-19. Material for sequencing was peripheral blood.

The CDR3 DNA reads TGTGCCAGCAGGGGAGGGACGGATGATAAAGCTTTCTTT. Translation: CASRGGTDDKAFF. The gene calls are TRBV6-5 and TRBJ1-1, with D maybe TRBD1 (5 bases). The germline gives CDR1 MNHEY, CDR2 SVGAGI. This CDR3 has 13 residues. V dropped 6 bases and J dropped 9 bases, with 17 bases sitting between them.